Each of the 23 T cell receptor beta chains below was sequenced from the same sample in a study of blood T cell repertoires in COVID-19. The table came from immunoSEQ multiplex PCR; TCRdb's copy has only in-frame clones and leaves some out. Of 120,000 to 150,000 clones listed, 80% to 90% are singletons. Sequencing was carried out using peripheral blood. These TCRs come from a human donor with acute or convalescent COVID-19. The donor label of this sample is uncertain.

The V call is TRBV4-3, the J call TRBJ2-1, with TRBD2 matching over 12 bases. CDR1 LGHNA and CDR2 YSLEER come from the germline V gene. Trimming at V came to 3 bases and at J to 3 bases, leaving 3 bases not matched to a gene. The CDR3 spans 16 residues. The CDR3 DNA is TGCGCCAGCAGCCAGCGGACTAGCGGGGTCTACAATGAGCAGTTCTTC. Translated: CASSQRTSGVYNEQFF.

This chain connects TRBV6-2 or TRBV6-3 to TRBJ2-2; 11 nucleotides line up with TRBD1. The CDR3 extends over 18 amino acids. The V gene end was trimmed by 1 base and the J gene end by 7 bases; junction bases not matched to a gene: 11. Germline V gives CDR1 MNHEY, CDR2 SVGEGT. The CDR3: CASSYFSPGQGVSGELFF. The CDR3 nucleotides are TGTGCCAGCAGTTACTTTTCCCCGGGACAGGGGGTTAGCGGGGAGCTGTTTTTT.

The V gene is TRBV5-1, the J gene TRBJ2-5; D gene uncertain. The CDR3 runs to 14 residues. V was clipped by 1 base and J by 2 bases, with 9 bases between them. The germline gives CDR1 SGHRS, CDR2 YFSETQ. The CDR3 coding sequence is TGCGCCAGCAGCTTGATCCTACCTCAAGAGACCCAGTACTTC. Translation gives CASSLILPQETQYF.

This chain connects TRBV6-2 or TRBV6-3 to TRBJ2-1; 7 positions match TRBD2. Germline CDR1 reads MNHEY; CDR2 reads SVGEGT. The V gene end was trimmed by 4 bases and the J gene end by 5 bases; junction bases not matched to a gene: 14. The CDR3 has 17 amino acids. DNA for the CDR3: TGTGCCAGCAGTTCAGACTTAGCGGGCCGGGCCCACAATGAGCAGTTCTTC. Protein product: CASSSDLAGRAHNEQFF.

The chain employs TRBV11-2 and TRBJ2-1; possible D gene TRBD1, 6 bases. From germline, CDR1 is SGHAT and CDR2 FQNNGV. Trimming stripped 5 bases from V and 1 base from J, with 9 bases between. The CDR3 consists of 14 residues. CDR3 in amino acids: CASSKTGSYNEQFF. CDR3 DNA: TGTGCCAGCAGCAAAACAGGGTCCTACAATGAGCAGTTCTTC.

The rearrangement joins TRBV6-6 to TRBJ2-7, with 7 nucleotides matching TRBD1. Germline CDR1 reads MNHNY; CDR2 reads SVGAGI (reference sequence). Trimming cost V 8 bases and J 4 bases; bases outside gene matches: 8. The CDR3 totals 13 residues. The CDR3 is CASSPGTVYEQYV. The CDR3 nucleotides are TGTGCCAGCTCCCCTGGGACAGTTTACGAGCAGTACGTC.

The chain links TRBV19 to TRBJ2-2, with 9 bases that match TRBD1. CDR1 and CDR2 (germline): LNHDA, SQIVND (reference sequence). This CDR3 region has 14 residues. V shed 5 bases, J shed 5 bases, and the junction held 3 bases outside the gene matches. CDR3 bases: TGTGCCAGTAGTTGGACAGGGGAAACCGGGGAGCTGTTTTTT. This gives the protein CASSWTGETGELFF.

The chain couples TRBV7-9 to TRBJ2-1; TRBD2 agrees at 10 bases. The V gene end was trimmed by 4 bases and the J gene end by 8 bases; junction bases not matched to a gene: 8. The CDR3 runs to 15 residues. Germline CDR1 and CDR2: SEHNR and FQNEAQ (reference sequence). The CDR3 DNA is TGTGCCAGCAGCTCCTCTAGCGGGAGTGGCGATGAGCAGTTCTTC. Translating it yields CASSSSSGSGDEQFF. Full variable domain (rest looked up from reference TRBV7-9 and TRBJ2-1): DTGVSQNPRHKITKRGQNVTFRCDPISEHNRLYWYRQTLGQGPEFLTYFQNEAQLEKSRLLSDRFSAERPKGSFSTLEIQRTEQGDSAMYLCASSSSSGSGDEQFFGPGTRLTVL.

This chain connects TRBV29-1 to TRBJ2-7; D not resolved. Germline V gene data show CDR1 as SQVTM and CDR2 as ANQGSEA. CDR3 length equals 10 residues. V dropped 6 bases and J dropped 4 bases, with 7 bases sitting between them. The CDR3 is CSVSTYEQYF. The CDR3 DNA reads TGCAGCGTCTCCACTTACGAGCAGTACTTC.

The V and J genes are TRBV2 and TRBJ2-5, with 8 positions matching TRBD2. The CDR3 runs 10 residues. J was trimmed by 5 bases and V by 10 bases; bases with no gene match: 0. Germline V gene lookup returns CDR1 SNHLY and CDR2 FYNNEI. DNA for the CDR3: TGTGCCACGGGGGGGGAGACCCAGTACTTC. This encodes CATGGETQYF.

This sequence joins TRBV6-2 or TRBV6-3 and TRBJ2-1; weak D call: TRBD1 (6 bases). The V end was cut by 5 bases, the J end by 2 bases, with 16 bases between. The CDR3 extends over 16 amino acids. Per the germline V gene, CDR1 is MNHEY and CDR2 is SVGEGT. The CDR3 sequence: CASSQNFRGTYNEQFF. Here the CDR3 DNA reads TGTGCCAGCAGTCAAAACTTCAGGGGTACCTACAATGAGCAGTTCTTC.

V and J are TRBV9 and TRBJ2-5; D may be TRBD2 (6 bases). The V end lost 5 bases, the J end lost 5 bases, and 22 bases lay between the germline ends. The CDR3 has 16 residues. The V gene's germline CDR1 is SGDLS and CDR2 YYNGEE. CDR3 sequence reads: CASSSAGSAGRETQYF. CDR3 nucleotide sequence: TGTGCCAGCAGTTCAGCAGGGAGCGCGGGGCGCGAGACCCAGTACTTC.

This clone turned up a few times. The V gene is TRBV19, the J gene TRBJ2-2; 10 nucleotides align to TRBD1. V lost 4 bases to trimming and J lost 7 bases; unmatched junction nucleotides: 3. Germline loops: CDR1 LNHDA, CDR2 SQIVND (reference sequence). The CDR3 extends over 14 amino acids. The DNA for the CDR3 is TGTGCCAGTAGTACGACAGGGGGCGGCGGGGAGCTGTTTTTT. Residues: CASSTTGGGGELFF. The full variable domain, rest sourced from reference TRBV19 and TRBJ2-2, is DGGITQSPKYLFRKEGQNVTLSCEQNLNHDAMYWYRQDPGQGLRLIYYSQIVNDFQKGDIAEGYSVSREKKESFPLTVTSAQKNPTAFYLCASSTTGGGGELFFGEGSRLTVL.

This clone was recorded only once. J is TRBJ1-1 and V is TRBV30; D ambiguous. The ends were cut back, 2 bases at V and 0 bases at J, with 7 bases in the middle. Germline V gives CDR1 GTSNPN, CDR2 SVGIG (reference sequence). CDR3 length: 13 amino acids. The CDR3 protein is CAWSPIMNTEAFF. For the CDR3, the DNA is TGTGCCTGGAGTCCTATCATGAACACTGAAGCTTTCTTT. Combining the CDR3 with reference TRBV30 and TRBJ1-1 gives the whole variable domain SQTIHQWPATLVQPVGSPLSLECTVEGTSNPNLYWYRQAAGRGLQLLFYSVGIGQISSEVPQNLSASRPQDRQFILSSKKLLLSDSGFYLCAWSPIMNTEAFFGQGTRLTVV.

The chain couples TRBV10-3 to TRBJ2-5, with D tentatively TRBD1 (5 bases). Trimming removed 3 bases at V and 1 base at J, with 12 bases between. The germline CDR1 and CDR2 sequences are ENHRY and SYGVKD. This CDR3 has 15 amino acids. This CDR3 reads CAISDFSRGQETQYF. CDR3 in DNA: TGTGCCATCAGTGATTTCTCTAGGGGCCAAGAGACCCAGTACTTC.

In nucleotides, the CDR3 is TGCAGTGCTGATGACAGCTATGGCTACACCTTC. Translation: CSADDSYGYTF. The chain carries TRBV20-1 and TRBJ1-2; weak D call: TRBD1 (5 bases). The CDR3 is 11 residues long. Deletions cut 5 bases from V and 4 bases from J, with 8 bases between. Germline V gene data show CDR1 as DFQATT and CDR2 as SNEGSKA (reference sequence).

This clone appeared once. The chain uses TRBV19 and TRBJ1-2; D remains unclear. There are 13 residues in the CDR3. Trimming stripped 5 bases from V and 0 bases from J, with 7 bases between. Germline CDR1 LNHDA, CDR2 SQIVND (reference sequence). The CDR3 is CASSAPANYGYTF. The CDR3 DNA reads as TGTGCCAGTAGTGCCCCAGCTAACTATGGCTACACCTTC. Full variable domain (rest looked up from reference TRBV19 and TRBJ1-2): DGGITQSPKYLFRKEGQNVTLSCEQNLNHDAMYWYRQDPGQGLRLIYYSQIVNDFQKGDIAEGYSVSREKKESFPLTVTSAQKNPTAFYLCASSAPANYGYTFGSGTRLTVV.

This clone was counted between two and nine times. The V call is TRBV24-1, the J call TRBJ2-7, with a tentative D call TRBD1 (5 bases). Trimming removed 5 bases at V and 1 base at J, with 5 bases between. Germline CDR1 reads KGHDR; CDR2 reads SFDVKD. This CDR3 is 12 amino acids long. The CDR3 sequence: CATSAGSYEQYF. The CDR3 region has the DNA TGTGCCACCAGTGCAGGGTCCTACGAGCAGTACTTC.

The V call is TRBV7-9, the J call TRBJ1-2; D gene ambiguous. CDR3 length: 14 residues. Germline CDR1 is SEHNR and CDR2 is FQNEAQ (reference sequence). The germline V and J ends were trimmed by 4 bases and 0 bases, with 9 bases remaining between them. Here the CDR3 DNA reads TGTGCCAGCAGCTCTTCGGGGACTAACTATGGCTACACCTTC. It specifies CASSSSGTNYGYTF.

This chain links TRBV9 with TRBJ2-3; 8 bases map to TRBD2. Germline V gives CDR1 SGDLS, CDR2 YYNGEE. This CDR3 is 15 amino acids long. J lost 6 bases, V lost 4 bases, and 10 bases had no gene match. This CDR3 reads CASSLGGLEFDTQYF. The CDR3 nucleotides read TGTGCCAGCAGCCTAGGGGGACTAGAGTTTGATACGCAGTATTTT.

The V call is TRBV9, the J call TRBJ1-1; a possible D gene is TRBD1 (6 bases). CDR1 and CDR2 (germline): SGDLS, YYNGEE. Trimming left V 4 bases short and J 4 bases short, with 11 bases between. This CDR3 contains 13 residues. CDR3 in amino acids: CASSPRGGTEAFF. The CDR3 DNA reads TGTGCCAGCAGCCCCAGGGGTGGCACTGAAGCTTTCTTT.

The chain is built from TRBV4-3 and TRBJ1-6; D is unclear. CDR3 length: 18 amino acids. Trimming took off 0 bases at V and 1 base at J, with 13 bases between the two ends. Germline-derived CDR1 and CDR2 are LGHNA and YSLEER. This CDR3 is CASSQDGRTESYNSPLHF. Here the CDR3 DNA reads TGCGCCAGCAGCCAAGATGGGAGGACGGAATCCTATAATTCACCCCTCCACTTT.

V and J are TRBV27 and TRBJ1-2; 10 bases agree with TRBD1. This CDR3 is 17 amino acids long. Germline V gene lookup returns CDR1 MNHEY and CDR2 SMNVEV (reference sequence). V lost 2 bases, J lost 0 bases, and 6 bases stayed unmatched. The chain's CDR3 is CASSLIPGTGANYGYTF. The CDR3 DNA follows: TGTGCCAGCAGTTTAATTCCGGGGACAGGGGCTAACTATGGCTACACCTTC.